Reported below is one TCR beta chain. Produced via immunoSEQ multiplex PCR; TCRdb's table is partial and in-frame only. The data hold 250,000 to 300,000 clones, with approximately 88% observed a single time. The data belong to a study of blood T cell repertoires in COVID-19. Overall study context: COVID-19 samples, acute and convalescent, were from the United States, Italy and Spain. The cDNA or gDNA used as material had been derived from T cells, B-cell-depleted T cells, or PBMCs.

The germline gives CDR1 LGHDT, CDR2 YNNKEL (reference sequence). J lost 1 base, V lost 6 bases, and 5 bases had no gene match. The CDR3 is 14 amino acids. The clonotype comes from a man aged 45-65 years with acute or convalescent COVID-19. This rearrangement joins TRBV3-1 (or the pseudogene TRBV3-2) to TRBJ2-5; 7 nucleotides align to TRBD2. The sample consisted of peripheral blood. In DNA form, the CDR3 reads TGTGCCAGCAGTCACCCGGGGGGCCAAGAGACCCAGTACTTC. The encoded protein is CASSHPGGQETQYF.